At least ten counts were recorded for the clone carrying this TCR beta chain. Its antigen is not known. This specimen comes from a study of CD8 T cells in ankylosing spondylitis. Study outcomes and limitations: Disease-associated clones were reportedly significantly overrepresented in matched ankylosing spondylitis synovial fluid. For ankylosing spondylitis blood, a TCR beta motif of about 8 highly homologous variants appeared characteristic.

For TCR beta, libraries came from quantitative 5'-RACE with molecular barcodes. TCRdb re-derived calls from the 5' RACE reads in MiXCR, one entry per CDR3 protein. The sample has 210,000 or so distinct CDR3 sequences, 7.5% to 9.5% seen once. Per germline, CDR1 SGHDT and CDR2 YYEEEE. This CDR3 is 13 amino acids long. With 0 bases removed from V and 6 bases from J, the gap between germline ends came to 7 bases. The chain employs TRBV5-6 and TRBJ2-4; D might be TRBD1 (5 bases). The sample was blood, either unsorted or a sorted T cell fraction (not recorded which). This sequence originates from a female donor with ankylosing spondylitis or in good health (not recorded which). CDR3 sequence: CASSLAQGNIQYF. The CDR3 nucleotides read TGTGCCAGCAGCTTGGCCCAGGGAAACATTCAGTACTTC. Together with reference TRBV5-6 and TRBJ2-4, the CDR3 gives the full variable domain: DAGVTQSPTHLIKTRGQQVTLRCSPKSGHDTVSWYQQALGQGPQFIFQYYEEEERQRGNFPDRFSGHQFPNYSSELNVNALLLGDSALYLCASSLAQGNIQYFGAGTRLSVL.